The 21 T cell receptor beta chains listed next were all sequenced from one sample in a study of vaccination effects on CD4 cells after COVID-19. No cognate antigen is known for these TCRs. Before sequencing took place, the ViraFEST assay used viral peptide pools to expand antigen-specific CD4+ T cells. Cells that had been cultured for 9 to 10 days were the source of isolated CD4+ T cells. Between March and December 2020, the person had a SARS-CoV-2 infection that PCR confirmed. The repertoire was sequenced with immunoSEQ multiplex PCR; TCRdb's copy has only in-frame clones and lacks some. The sample lists roughly 57,000 clones, approximately 73% occurring once. The sample in question was CD4+ T cells from PBMCs cultured with HIV peptides, obtained before COVID-19 vaccination. Sample subset: HIV-1 Nef peptide pool negative control/reference culture. The receptors were sampled from a human donor who had a prior SARS-CoV-2 infection.

The chain is built from TRBV20-1 and TRBJ2-7, with D possibly TRBD1 on 5 matching bases. Looked up from germline, CDR1 is DFQATT and CDR2 is SNEGSKA (reference sequence). This CDR3 is built from 12 residues. Trimming took 3 bases from V and 6 from J, leaving 12 bases between them. In DNA form, the CDR3 reads TGCAGTGCTAGTCGGCAGGGAAGCGAGCAGTACTTC. Protein: CSASRQGSEQYF.

The chain carries TRBV5-1 and TRBJ2-3; no firm D call. V was shortened by 0 bases and J by 5 bases, with 10 bases between the two germline ends. This CDR3 region has 14 residues. CDR1 is SGHRS and CDR2 is YFSETQ in the germline V gene. The chain's CDR3 is CASSLGEARDTQYF. The CDR3 nucleotides are TGCGCCAGCAGCTTGGGTGAGGCCCGAGATACGCAGTATTTT.

V and J are TRBV27 and TRBJ1-1; 9 bases line up with TRBD1. The germline V gene has CDR1 MNHEY and CDR2 SMNVEV (reference sequence). The junction had 6 bases not matched to a gene; V was cut back by 5 bases and J by 8 bases. The CDR3 totals 13 residues. CDR3 nucleotide sequence: TGTGCCAGCAGTCGGGACAGGGAAAAGGAAGCTTTCTTT. Translation: CASSRDREKEAFF.

The chain employs TRBV5-1 and TRBJ2-2, with 7 bases lining up with TRBD2. The CDR3 has 16 amino acids. CDR1 is SGHRS, CDR2 YFSETQ, per germline. The junction had 11 bases not matched to a gene; V was cut back by 4 bases and J by 5 bases. Here the CDR3 DNA reads TGCGCCAGCAGCCCAGGACTAGGATTGGGGACCGGGGAGCTGTTTTTT. Translation gives CASSPGLGLGTGELFF.

This chain connects TRBV5-6 to TRBJ2-7; D not resolved. This CDR3 is 14 amino acids long. Looked up from germline, CDR1 is SGHDT and CDR2 is YYEEEE. The V gene lost 4 bases and the J gene lost 0 bases, with 11 bases spanning the gap. The CDR3 DNA reads as TGTGCCAGCAGCACAATCGCCACCTCCTACGAGCAGTACTTC. Translating gives CASSTIATSYEQYF.

The rearrangement joins TRBV15 to TRBJ1-2; 8 nucleotides agree with TRBD1. The CDR3 runs 16 residues. V shed 1 base and J 4 bases; nucleotides not matched to a gene: 8. Germline CDR1 and CDR2: LNHNV and YYDKDF (reference sequence). The CDR3 reads CATSRGGDRLRYGYTF. The DNA of the CDR3 is TGTGCCACCAGCAGAGGCGGGGACAGGTTACGCTATGGCTACACCTTC.

CDR3 in DNA: TGTGCCAGCAGCTTTGACAGTACATATACGCAGTATTTT. Protein product: CASSFDSTYTQYF. The V call is TRBV11-3, the J call TRBJ2-3; D is possibly TRBD1 (5 bases). Germline CDR1 and CDR2: SGHNT and YENEEA. The CDR3 contains 13 residues. V lost 3 bases, J lost 7 bases, and 11 bases lay in between.

The chain has TRBV19 and TRBJ2-3, with TRBD2 matching 7 bases. V lost 0 bases and J lost 2; bases outside the gene matches: 8. The CDR3 spans 17 residues. The germline CDR1 and CDR2 sequences are LNHDA and SQIVND (reference sequence). The chain's CDR3 is CASSIDPPGGFTDTQYF. CDR3 sequence (DNA): TGTGCCAGTAGTATAGATCCCCCCGGGGGGTTCACAGATACGCAGTATTTT.

The chain joins TRBV7-9 to TRBJ1-4; 10 positions agree with TRBD1. The V segment lost 5 bases and the J segment 0 bases; nucleotides outside the gene matches: 6. Per germline, CDR1 SEHNR and CDR2 FQNEAQ (reference sequence). This CDR3 has 17 residues. The CDR3 here is CASSERTGGATNEKLFF. Written as DNA, the CDR3 is TGTGCCAGCAGCGAAAGGACAGGGGGGGCAACTAATGAAAAACTGTTTTTT.

This clone occurred once. This sequence joins TRBV19 and TRBJ1-2; D remains ambiguous. The CDR3 sequence is 14 residues long. The ends were cut back, 3 bases at V and 3 bases at J, with 11 bases in the middle. The germline V gene encodes CDR1 LNHDA and CDR2 SQIVND (reference sequence). CDR3 nucleotide sequence: TGTGCCAGTAGTATCAGAGGGTTCGACTATGGCTACACCTTC. This encodes CASSIRGFDYGYTF.

J is TRBJ1-5 and V is TRBV7-2; TRBD1 matches at 8 bases. V dropped 1 base and J dropped 6; count of bases not matched to a gene: 8. The CDR3 is made up of 16 amino acids. Germline loops: CDR1 SGHTA, CDR2 FQGNSA. CDR3 coding DNA: TGTGCCAGCAGCTTAGTGTCCGGACAGGGCCGTCAGCCCCAGCATTTT. Translation: CASSLVSGQGRQPQHF.

This clone was picked up a small number of times. The chain couples TRBV30 to TRBJ1-3; the match to TRBD1 covers 7 bases. CDR3 length: 14 amino acids. The trim removed 5 bases at V and 0 bases at J, leaving 4 bases unmatched. The germline CDR1 and CDR2 sequences are GTSNPN and SVGIG (reference sequence). In DNA form, the CDR3 reads TGTGCCTGGGACCAGGGGGTCTCTGGAAACACCATATATTTT. It specifies CAWDQGVSGNTIYF.

The rearrangement joins TRBV5-4 to TRBJ2-1; 16 nucleotides line up with TRBD2. Germline values: CDR1 SGHNT, CDR2 YYREEE (reference sequence). The CDR3 covers 16 residues. The J segment lost 7 bases and the V segment lost 4 bases, leaving 5 bases of the junction unmatched. CDR3 DNA sequence: TGTGCCAGCAGCCTGGGACTAGCGGGAGGGTGGAATGAGCAGTTCTTC. As protein: CASSLGLAGGWNEQFF.

Of note for this clone: As the CDR3 is not closed by the conserved phenylalanine or tryptophan, this likely results from a read error. Because the CDR3's place on the DNA is in doubt, the DNA is left out and the CDR3 is given as listed by TCRdb. The chain employs TRBV12-3 or TRBV12-4 and TRBJ1-2. Inclusive of both ends, the CDR3 amounts to 12 amino acids. The CDR3 protein is CASSFSGGGARV.

This chain joins TRBV2 and TRBJ2-2; no clear D gene. Germline assignment: CDR1 SNHLY and CDR2 FYNNEI. The ends were cut back, 7 bases at V and 0 bases at J, with 15 bases in the middle. This CDR3 spans 16 amino acids. CDR3 sequence reads: CASTGISTANTGELFF. The DNA of the CDR3 is TGTGCCAGCACGGGTATTAGTACCGCGAACACCGGGGAGCTGTTTTTT.

The chain links TRBV7-9 to TRBJ1-1; D is possibly TRBD1 (5 bases). Per the germline V gene, CDR1 is SEHNR and CDR2 is FQNEAQ (reference sequence). This CDR3 is built from 15 residues. Trimming stripped 2 bases from V and 0 bases from J, with 10 bases between. CDR3 in amino acids: CASSLSGLMNTEAFF. CDR3 DNA sequence: TGTGCCAGCAGCTTATCAGGGTTAATGAACACTGAAGCTTTCTTT.

In the case of this clone: The junction departs from the called germline gene at one end, perhaps through a read error. The J gene is TRBJ2-3, the V gene TRBV6-1; 14 bases are a match to TRBD2. Germline assignment: CDR1 MNHNS and CDR2 SASEGT. The CDR3 loop spans 15 amino acids. The CDR3 is CASREGTSGSATQYF. The CDR3 DNA sequence: TGTGCCAGCAGGGAAGGGACTAGCGGGAGCGCCACGCAGTATTTT.

The chain links TRBV5-4 to TRBJ2-6, with 10 bases lining up with TRBD2. After removal of 4 bases from V and 5 bases from J, the junction contained 6 bases not matched to a gene. In germline, CDR1 is SGHNT, CDR2 YYREEE (reference sequence). The CDR3 has 16 residues. The DNA of the CDR3 is TGTGCCAGCAGCCCCGCTAGCGGGGGAAGGGCCAACGTCCTGACTTTC. Protein sequence: CASSPASGGRANVLTF.

The chain joins TRBV2 to TRBJ2-5, with 10 bases matching TRBD1. The CDR3 spans 15 residues. Germline values: CDR1 SNHLY, CDR2 FYNNEI. V shed 3 bases, J shed 7 bases, and the junction held 8 bases outside the gene matches. CDR3 coding DNA: TGTGCCAGCAGTGATCCCGGGACAGGGGCGGTGACCCAGTACTTC. As protein: CASSDPGTGAVTQYF.

V is TRBV5-6 and J is TRBJ1-1; D uncertain. CDR3 length: 13 residues. Germline V gene data show CDR1 as SGHDT and CDR2 as YYEEEE. Trimming pared 2 bases from V and 5 bases from J, leaving 10 bases between. The CDR3 region is CASSLTGGTEAFF. CDR3 sequence (DNA): TGTGCCAGCAGCTTAACCGGAGGGACTGAAGCTTTCTTT.

Only a few counts were recorded for this clone. This chain links TRBV16 with TRBJ2-7; D unclear. V was pared by 1 base and J by 2 bases, with 9 bases between. The CDR3 loop spans 14 amino acids. Germline V gives CDR1 KGHSY, CDR2 FQNENV. CDR3 region: CASSQFRRAYEQYF. As DNA, the CDR3 is TGTGCCAGCAGCCAATTCCGCCGGGCCTACGAGCAGTACTTC.